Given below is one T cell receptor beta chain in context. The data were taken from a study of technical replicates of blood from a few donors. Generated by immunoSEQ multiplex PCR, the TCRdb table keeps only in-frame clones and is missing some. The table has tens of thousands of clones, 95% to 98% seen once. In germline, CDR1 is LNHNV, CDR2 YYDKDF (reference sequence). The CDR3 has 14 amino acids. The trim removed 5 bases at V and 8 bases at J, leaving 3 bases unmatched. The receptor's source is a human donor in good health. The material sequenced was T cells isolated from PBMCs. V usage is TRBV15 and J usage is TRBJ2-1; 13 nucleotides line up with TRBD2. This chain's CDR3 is CATSRTSGGDEQFF. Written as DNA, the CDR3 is TGTGCCACCAGCCGAACTAGCGGGGGGGATGAGCAGTTCTTC.